One and the same sample provided the 3 T cell receptor beta chains below, sequenced in a study of CD8 T cells in Susac syndrome. After extraction with the RNeasy kit, roughly 0.5 to 1 ug of the RNA was reverse transcribed using random hexamers. One entry per CDR3 protein results from TCRdb running MiXCR on the immunoSEQ multiplex PCR reads. The table includes about 19,000 distinct CDR3 sequences, 85% to 95% detected once. Specimen: CD8+ T cells from PBMCs. Receptors originate from a human donor in good health.

This chain links TRBV20-1 with TRBJ2-7; 8 nucleotides agree with TRBD2. V lost 1 base and J lost 6; bases outside the gene matches: 11. CDR3 size: 15 residues. The germline CDR1 and CDR2 sequences are DFQATT and SNEGSKA (reference sequence). The CDR3 DNA reads TGCAGTGCTAGAGGAGTGGGACTAGTAGTCAGCGAGCAGTACTTC. Residues: CSARGVGLVVSEQYF.

The gene calls are TRBV28 and TRBJ2-5; D is tentatively TRBD1 or TRBD2 (5 bases each). With 3 bases removed from V and 5 bases from J, the gap between germline ends came to 16 bases. Germline CDR1 and CDR2: MDHEN and SYDVKM. This CDR3 is built from 15 residues. In nucleotides, the CDR3 is TGTGCCAGCAGTTTTTTGGGGGAGACGGGGGAGACCCAGTACTTC. Translating gives CASSFLGETGETQYF. Filled out from reference TRBV28 and TRBJ2-5, the complete variable domain reads DVKVTQSSRYLVKRTGEKVFLECVQDMDHENMFWYRQDPGLGLRLIYFSYDVKMKEKGDIPEGYSVSREKKERFSLILESASTNQTSMYLCASSFLGETGETQYFGPGTRLLVL.

A single count supports this clonotype. The V call is TRBV27, the J call TRBJ2-1; 9 positions agree with TRBD1. With 6 bases clipped from V and 4 bases from J, the junction kept 10 bases outside the gene matches. Germline CDR1 MNHEY, CDR2 SMNVEV (reference sequence). This CDR3 region has 16 residues. CDR3 DNA sequence: TGTGCCAGCAGGGGTCTACAGGGGGCGATTTACAATGAGCAGTTCTTC. It is translated as CASRGLQGAIYNEQFF.